This T cell receptor beta chain was identified in a study of tumor-infiltrating lymphocytes in primary liver carcinoma. Across the whole study: The patients comprised men and women between the ages of 30 and 69 years. Productive TCRbeta reads per sample were roughly 3.5 to 7.5 million, not differing by tissue.

Study-level findings and limits: Detection in all five tumor regions applied to only about 7.5-24% of top clones.

With roughly 540 ng total RNA as template and a constant-region primer, TCR beta cDNA was made. Libraries for TCR beta were built through three nested multiplex PCR rounds, which together made up a slightly modified ARM-PCR procedure. The study ran its first two PCR rounds for around 10 cycles each, using TRBV1-TRBV30 forward primers and a C-beta reverse primer. Each CDR3 protein gets one entry after TCRdb re-called the multiplex PCR reads with MiXCR. The sample contains around 190,000 distinct CDR3 sequences, around 81% of which appear only once. Each 20-30 mg portion of unsorted bulk tissue served as the source for co-extraction of RNA and DNA. Every tumor contributed samples taken at five separate regions. The CDR3 spans 15 residues. The V gene lost 6 bases and the J gene lost 0 bases, with 12 bases spanning the gap. Germline CDR1 and CDR2: MNHNY and SVGAGI (reference sequence). This clonotype was found many times. What it binds is unknown.

The material sequenced was tumor tissue from primary liver carcinoma. This TCR was sampled from a man aged 35-49 years with primary liver carcinoma and hepatitis B virus infection. The rearrangement links TRBV6-6 to TRBJ1-3; the D is unclear. The CDR3 region is CASSQEASSGNTIYF. The DNA for the CDR3 is TGTGCCAGCAGCCAAGAAGCGTCCTCTGGAAACACCATATATTTT.